Listed here are 19 T cell receptor beta chains from one sample, sequenced in a study of response to subunit inactivated influenza vaccine (dated by TCRdb to the late 2010s). Library preparation employed RT-PCR. Sequencing took place on an Illumina HiSeq 2500. Through fastp at Q25 and MiXCR, TCRdb rebuilt clones from the public reads, retaining in-frame beta chains. Records with the same CDR3 protein are collapsed into one entry carrying the most frequent genes and DNA. This sample gives more than 700,000 distinct CDR3 sequences in total; about 20% of them show up just once. 10% of the sample rests with the top ten. This specimen was PBMCs from blood, taken around 5 days after vaccination. The receptor set was obtained from a man aged 50 or older who received an inactivated influenza vaccine. Donor details come from another sample of the same person, matched by shared clones.

This chain connects TRBV6-1 to TRBJ2-7; D may correspond to TRBD1 or TRBD2 (5 bases each). Germline V gene lookup returns CDR1 MNHNS and CDR2 SASEGT. Trimming removed 7 bases from V and 6 bases from J, with 16 bases in between. The CDR3 covers 13 residues. The CDR3 reads CASTRDLAGEQYF. Here the CDR3 DNA reads TGTGCCAGCACTAGGGACCTGGCTGGCGAGCAGTACTTC.

The chain couples TRBV11-2 to TRBJ2-7; TRBD1 is a possible D gene (6 bases). The CDR3 length is 14 residues. Germline V gene data show CDR1 as SGHAT and CDR2 as FQNNGV. V lost 2 bases and J 4 bases, leaving 12 bases between the germline ends. CDR3 DNA: TGTGCCAGCAGCTTAAGCGTCGGACAGTACGAGCAGTACTTC. Translating it yields CASSLSVGQYEQYF.

This clonotype was seen at least ten times. The CDR3 coding sequence is TGTGCCATCAGTGACGTCCAGCAAGGCTCCTACGAGCAGTACTTC. Translated: CAISDVQQGSYEQYF. The V call is TRBV10-3, the J call TRBJ2-7; no clear D. Trimming shortened V by 3 bases and J by 0 bases, and 12 bases separated the two germline ends. CDR1 and CDR2 from the germline V gene are ENHRY and SYGVKD. The CDR3 covers 15 residues.

Details on this clonotype: Germline is not matched at one junction end, which may reflect a read error. The V and J genes are TRBV24-1 and TRBJ2-1; 8 nucleotides align to TRBD1. Germline V lookup: CDR1 KGHDR, CDR2 SFDVKD. The CDR3 has 16 amino acids. The CDR3 region has the DNA TGTGCCGCCAGTGATTTTGCGGGACAGGATAACAATGAGCAGTTCTTC. As protein: CAASDFAGQDNNEQFF.

This chain links TRBV27 with TRBJ1-5; 8 bases fit TRBD1. Losses at the gene ends were 6 bases for V and 6 bases for J; bases not matched to a gene: 7. The CDR3 extends over 14 amino acids. Germline assignment: CDR1 MNHEY and CDR2 SMNVEV (reference sequence). CDR3 residues: CASRRGQGGQPQHF. The CDR3 DNA reads as TGTGCCAGCAGACGCGGACAGGGCGGTCAGCCCCAGCATTTT.

In the case of this clonotype: Relative to the germline gene, one junction end is altered; a read error may explain this. The J gene is TRBJ2-3, the V gene TRBV29-1; 8 positions match TRBD2. Germline V lookup: CDR1 SQVTM, CDR2 ANQGSEA. This CDR3 has 15 residues. DNA of the CDR3: TGCAGCGTTGACTGGCTAGCGGGTTTAACAGAGACGCAGTATTTT. As protein: CSVDWLAGLTETQYF.

The rearrangement links TRBV11-2 to TRBJ2-7; the match to TRBD1 covers 10 bases. Germline values: CDR1 SGHAT, CDR2 FQNNGV. The CDR3 consists of 18 residues. Trimming cost V 0 bases and J 4 bases; bases outside gene matches: 12. This chain's CDR3 is CASSLDPDRGRSSYEQYF. The CDR3 nucleotides read TGTGCCAGCAGCTTAGACCCCGACAGGGGGCGGTCGTCTTACGAGCAGTACTTC.

The CDR3 DNA reads as TGCAGCGTTGAAGATCGACGGGAGCAGTTCTTC. Its translation is CSVEDRREQFF. This chain links TRBV29-1 with TRBJ2-1, with D unresolved. CDR1 and CDR2 (germline): SQVTM, ANQGSEA. CDR3 length: 11 amino acids. V lost 0 bases to trimming and J lost 10 bases, with 7 bases between them.

This clonotype turned up a few times. The rearrangement links TRBV20-1 to TRBJ1-3, with D maybe TRBD1 (5 bases). Per the germline V gene, CDR1 is DFQATT and CDR2 is SNEGSKA (reference sequence). The CDR3 is 12 residues long. Trimming removed 6 bases from V and 4 bases from J, with 10 bases in between. CDR3 protein: CSAQKGGNTIYF. The CDR3 bases are TGCAGTGCCCAGAAGGGGGGAAACACCATATATTTT.

A note on this clonotype: Relative to the germline gene, one junction end is altered; a read error may explain this. This chain uses TRBV4-1 with TRBJ2-2, with 9 positions matching TRBD2. Germline CDR1 reads MGHRA; CDR2 reads YSYEKL. This CDR3 region has 19 residues. The CDR3 loop reads CDSSPQIIRLADSTGELFF. In nucleotides, the CDR3 is TGCGACAGCAGCCCGCAGATCATTCGACTAGCGGATTCCACCGGGGAGCTGTTTTTT.

This clonotype showed up just a few times. The chain carries TRBV4-2 and TRBJ2-1, with 13 bases matching TRBD2. After removal of 3 bases from V and 5 bases from J, the junction contained 4 bases not matched to a gene. Germline assignment: CDR1 LGHNA and CDR2 YNFKEQ. The CDR3 is made up of 16 amino acids. The CDR3 protein is CASSHLGTSGDNEQFF. The CDR3 nucleotides are TGTGCCAGCAGCCACCTAGGGACTAGCGGGGACAATGAGCAGTTCTTC.

The table lists this clonotype with a few counts. The J gene is TRBJ2-1, the V gene TRBV10-3; D perhaps matches TRBD1 (5 bases). Deletions cut 0 bases from V and 8 bases from J, with 14 bases between. Germline assignment: CDR1 ENHRY and CDR2 SYGVKD. This CDR3 is built from 15 residues. CDR3 in amino acids: CAISESQGIIHEQFF. The CDR3 nucleotides read TGTGCCATCAGTGAGTCCCAGGGTATTATCCATGAGCAGTTCTTC.

This clonotype occurred a few times. The chain is built from TRBV5-1 and TRBJ1-2; the D is unclear. Germline-derived CDR1 and CDR2 are SGHRS and YFSETQ. V lost 4 bases to trimming and J lost 8 bases, with 21 bases between them. This CDR3 has 15 residues. CDR3: CASSPDASGPWGYTF. The CDR3 DNA is TGCGCCAGCAGCCCCGACGCTTCCGGGCCATGGGGCTACACCTTC.

This clonotype has only one observation. The chain employs TRBV20-1 and TRBJ1-5, with 10 bases aligning to TRBD1. CDR1 is DFQATT, CDR2 SNEGSKA, per germline (reference sequence). The CDR3 extends over 16 amino acids. Unmatched junction bases numbered 5, after V lost 3 bases and J lost 0 bases. This CDR3 reads CSARGTGAFSNQPQHF. For the CDR3, the DNA is TGCAGTGCTAGGGGGACAGGGGCCTTTAGCAATCAGCCCCAGCATTTT.

This clonotype was detected only a few times. This sequence joins TRBV20-1 and TRBJ2-3; 7 bases are shared with TRBD1. The V segment lost 2 bases and the J segment 3 bases; nucleotides outside the gene matches: 8. Germline lookup yields CDR1 DFQATT and CDR2 SNEGSKA (reference sequence). This CDR3 region has 15 residues. The CDR3: CSARRQGVGTDTQYF. Written as DNA, the CDR3 is TGCAGTGCTAGAAGACAGGGCGTCGGGACAGATACGCAGTATTTT.

This clonotype was counted between two and nine times. The chain is built from TRBV20-1 and TRBJ2-7; 9 bases line up with TRBD1. CDR3 length: 15 residues. Germline values: CDR1 DFQATT, CDR2 SNEGSKA (reference sequence). J was trimmed by 2 bases and V by 4 bases; bases with no gene match: 9. CDR3 amino acids: CSAKSDRGRTYEQYF. The CDR3 DNA follows: TGCAGTGCTAAAAGCGACAGGGGGAGGACCTACGAGCAGTACTTC.

The chain recombines TRBV25-1 with TRBJ2-1; 9 bases are a match to TRBD2. The trim removed 8 bases at V and 0 bases at J, leaving 5 bases unmatched. The CDR3 runs to 15 residues. The germline gives CDR1 MGHDK, CDR2 SYGVNS. In DNA, the CDR3 is TGTGCCAGCCGACCAGCGGGAGGCTCCTACAATGAGCAGTTCTTC. It is translated as CASRPAGGSYNEQFF. Variable domain in full (rest from reference TRBV25-1 and TRBJ2-1): EADIYQTPRYLVIGTGKKITLECSQTMGHDKMYWYQQDPGMELHLIHYSYGVNSTEKGDLSSESTVSRIRTEHFPLTLESARPSHTSQYLCASRPAGGSYNEQFFGPGTRLTVL.

This rearrangement joins TRBV4-2 to TRBJ1-1; tentatively, D is TRBD1 (5 bases). Germline V CDR1 and CDR2: LGHNA, YNFKEQ. CDR3 length: 14 amino acids. V was clipped by 4 bases and J by 3 bases, with 12 bases between them. The DNA of the CDR3 is TGTGCCAGCAGCCCCTCAGGGAGTTACACTGAAGCTTTCTTT. As protein: CASSPSGSYTEAFF.

This clonotype was seen a handful of times. The V gene is TRBV5-1, the J gene TRBJ2-5, with D maybe TRBD1 (6 bases). Germline V CDR1 and CDR2: SGHRS, YFSETQ. The CDR3 totals 15 residues. The V end lost 4 bases, the J end lost 5 bases, and 18 bases lay between the germline ends. The CDR3 protein is CASSNGVGRGETQYF. CDR3 in DNA: TGCGCCAGCAGCAACGGAGTAGGAAGGGGGGAGACCCAGTACTTC.